The next 11 T cell receptor beta chains were all read from a single sample in a study of CD8 T cells in ankylosing spondylitis. The study's findings and limits: Ankylosing spondylitis blood seemed to carry a telltale TCR beta motif made of seven or eight highly homologous variants.

TCRdb re-called the 5' RACE reads with MiXCR, one entry per CDR3 protein. The data contain fewer than 500,000 distinct CDR3 sequences, roughly 25% of them singletons. Which antigens these TCRs recognize remains unknown. The source material was blood, either unsorted or a sorted T cell fraction (not recorded which). The receptors were gathered from a male donor with ankylosing spondylitis.

This clonotype was detected only once. This sequence joins TRBV7-9 and TRBJ2-2, with D unclear. This CDR3 contains 16 residues. Germline CDR1 reads SEHNR; CDR2 reads FQNEAQ (reference sequence). V was shortened by 4 bases and J by 5 bases, with 17 bases between the two germline ends. CDR3: CASSSYSGVKTGELFF. CDR3 bases: TGTGCCAGCAGCTCTTACTCGGGCGTCAAAACCGGGGAGCTGTTTTTT.

This chain joins TRBV12-3 or TRBV12-4 and TRBJ2-3, with 9 nucleotides matching TRBD2. This CDR3 has 15 amino acids. V lost 5 bases and J lost 7; bases outside the gene matches: 10. Here the CDR3 reads CASSPGVAGVYTQYF. For the CDR3, the DNA is TGTGCCAGCAGTCCCGGGGTAGCGGGAGTGTATACGCAGTATTTT.

This clonotype was counted ten times or more. This chain connects TRBV5-1 to TRBJ2-2, with D perhaps matching TRBD2 (5 bases). CDR1 is SGHRS, CDR2 YFSETQ, per germline. This CDR3 is 15 amino acids long. V was shortened by 0 bases and J by 5 bases, with 11 bases between the two germline ends. CDR3 DNA: TGCGCCAGCAGCTTGGACGGGGATCGAACCGGGGAGCTGTTTTTT. As protein: CASSLDGDRTGELFF.

The V gene is TRBV7-2, the J gene TRBJ1-1; weak D call: TRBD1 (6 bases). The V gene lost 9 bases and the J gene lost 4 bases, with 21 bases spanning the gap. Germline V gene sequence: CDR1 SGHTA, CDR2 FQGNSA. The CDR3 length is 15 residues. CDR3 sequence (DNA): TGTGCCAGTAAAACGCGCGGGGGCGCGGGCACTGAAGCTTTCTTT. Its translation: CASKTRGGAGTEAFF.

The rearrangement uses TRBV18 and TRBJ1-1, with a possible D match to TRBD1 (5 bases). This CDR3 has 15 amino acids. Per the germline V gene, CDR1 is KGHSH and CDR2 is LQKENI. V gave up 6 bases and J gave up 3 bases, with 17 bases separating them. CDR3 in DNA: TGTGCCAGCTCGCCCCGCCGGGACTCAGACACTGAAGCTTTCTTT. This sequence encodes CASSPRRDSDTEAFF.

This clonotype was seen a handful of times. The J gene is TRBJ2-7, the V gene TRBV2; 10 bases agree with TRBD2. CDR1 and CDR2 (germline): SNHLY, FYNNEI. Germline trimming cut 6 bases from V and 5 bases from J; bases unmatched to any gene: 4. This CDR3 spans 13 amino acids. CDR3 nucleotides: TGTGCCAGCAGGGTAGCGGGAGGTAACGAGCAGTACTTC. This encodes CASRVAGGNEQYF.

V gene TRBV4-1 combines with J gene TRBJ2-3, with D possibly being TRBD1 or TRBD2 (5 bases each). Germline V gene sequence: CDR1 MGHRA, CDR2 YSYEKL. V was pared by 5 bases and J by 2 bases, with 17 bases between. The CDR3 runs to 16 residues. The CDR3 nucleotides are TGCGCCAGCAGCTCTCCTCCGGGACGACCCACAGATACGCAGTATTTT. Translation gives CASSSPPGRPTDTQYF.

The rearrangement joins TRBV6-4 to TRBJ1-1; D is undetermined. This CDR3 spans 13 amino acids. The germline V gene has CDR1 MRHNA and CDR2 SNTAGT. Trimming shortened V by 4 bases and J by 0 bases, and 6 bases separated the two germline ends. CDR3 amino acids: CASSVVVNTEAFF. DNA for the CDR3: TGTGCCAGCAGTGTCGTTGTGAACACTGAAGCTTTCTTT.

This clonotype was recorded a few times. The chain joins TRBV12-3 or TRBV12-4 to TRBJ2-3, with TRBD2 identical over 15 bases. The CDR3 is 20 amino acids. Trimming at V came to 3 bases and at J to 2 bases, leaving 12 bases not matched to a gene. In DNA, the CDR3 is TGTGCCAGCAGTTTGTATATAGGGACTAGCGGGAGGCAATTCACAGATACGCAGTATTTT. Its translation is CASSLYIGTSGRQFTDTQYF.

V and J are TRBV7-2 and TRBJ2-1; TRBD1 matches 8 bases. Germline-derived CDR1 and CDR2 are SGHTA and FQGNSA. The length of the CDR3 is 16 residues. V gave up 5 bases and J gave up 5 bases; unmatched junction bases: 11. The CDR3 reads CASSRTGSITHNEQFF. CDR3 sequence (DNA): TGTGCCAGCAGCAGGACAGGGAGTATCACCCACAATGAGCAGTTCTTC.

The rearrangement links TRBV10-3 to TRBJ2-7; a possible D gene is TRBD1 (5 bases). Germline V CDR1 and CDR2: ENHRY, SYGVKD. This CDR3 contains 11 residues. The V and J ends lost 5 bases and 6 bases respectively, with 8 bases between them. As DNA, the CDR3 is TGTGCCATCAGTAGGGGCAGCGAGCAGTACTTC. As protein: CAISRGSEQYF.